This T cell receptor (beta chain) came from a study of a mutant IDH1 vaccine in newly diagnosed glioma (dated by TCRdb to about 2021). A note on the overall study: Across visits V03 through V10, patients got a total of eight vaccinations, given in weeks 1, 3, 5, 7, 11, 15, 19 and 23. In the chemotherapy-containing groups, vaccination started alongside temozolomide cycles, whereas in patients who had radiotherapy alone it started 4-6 weeks after radiotherapy. Of the 25 to 40 patients who were treated, about 62% were male and roughly 40% were female, and the mean age was roughly 40 years. Prior to enrollment, patients had been given standard therapy consisting of radiotherapy alone, temozolomide alone, or radiochemotherapy with temozolomide, with the combination given to most patients. Peripheral blood samples were drawn at six visits, namely V03 (baseline), V05, V07, V10, V12 and V13. For exploratory analyses, longitudinal TCRB deep sequencing was carried out in 25 treated patients wherever samples were available.

CDR1 SGHRS and CDR2 YFSETQ were looked up in the germline V gene. There are 14 amino acids in the CDR3, from cysteine to phenylalanine inclusive. Of all the DNA, just the CDR3 is kept, 42 bases in frame from base 1. Trimming at the junction amounts to 4 bases on V and 4 bases on J, and the germline ends lie 14 bases apart. The time point label for this specimen denotes: week 23, last vaccination. Every vaccine dose consisted of 300 ug of a 20-mer mutant IDH1 peptide in Montanide, administered subcutaneously together with topical imiquimod. Donors had newly diagnosed WHO grade 3 or 4 IDH1-mutant astrocytomas with loss of nuclear ATRX. The samples were drawn from NOA16, a multicentre, single-arm, open-label phase I trial in Germany that tested a mutant IDH1 peptide vaccine in humans for the first time. The DNeasy Blood and Tissue Kit was used to extract genomic DNA from EDTA blood for TCRB sequencing.

Libraries were made using the immunoSEQ multiplex PCR assay. Following the manufacturer's protocol, the hsTCRB Kit was used to amplify rearranged TCR beta chain sequences. An Illumina MiSeq was used to sequence the TCRB libraries. The authors' analysis ran thus. The kit vendor's proprietary platform handled demultiplexing, trimming and gene mapping. The source is immuneACCESS, and TCRdb retained only in-frame sequences with V and J called. Part of the clones is not carried over; for the studies checked, unresolved V genes explain less than half of this, and the remainder is unexplained. That table is the source of V, J and clone size, and D and trimming were worked out from the DNA. The sample yields roughly 10,000 clones; about 87% were counted once. The leading ten clones occupy roughly 5% of the sample. On this clone itself: It has no known antigen specificity. Per-base quality was not reported, and no clone a single base away is much larger than it.

Results the study describes overall, beyond this receptor: Selection of PBMC samples for TCRB deep sequencing was based on availability. Vaccine-induced immune responses across multiple MHC alleles were detected in 90% to 95% of patients. The authors stated that sample limitations prevented analyses of patient blood samples from being reproduced. No apparent relationship was observed between pseudoprogression and alterations in the top peripheral T cell clonotypes detected by TCRB sequencing.

The material sequenced was PBMCs, taken from a glioma patient whose treatment included an IDH1 peptide vaccine. Here the chain combines TRBV5-1 and TRBJ1-1; the D gene assignment is ambiguous. This TCR was recovered from a woman in her thirties or forties with glioma. Some clones in this sample may be carry-over from other donors' samples. The DNA reads TGCGCCAGCAGCCCTGGGCGGGTAGTCACTGAAGCTTTCTTT. Its protein product is CASSPGRVVTEAFF.